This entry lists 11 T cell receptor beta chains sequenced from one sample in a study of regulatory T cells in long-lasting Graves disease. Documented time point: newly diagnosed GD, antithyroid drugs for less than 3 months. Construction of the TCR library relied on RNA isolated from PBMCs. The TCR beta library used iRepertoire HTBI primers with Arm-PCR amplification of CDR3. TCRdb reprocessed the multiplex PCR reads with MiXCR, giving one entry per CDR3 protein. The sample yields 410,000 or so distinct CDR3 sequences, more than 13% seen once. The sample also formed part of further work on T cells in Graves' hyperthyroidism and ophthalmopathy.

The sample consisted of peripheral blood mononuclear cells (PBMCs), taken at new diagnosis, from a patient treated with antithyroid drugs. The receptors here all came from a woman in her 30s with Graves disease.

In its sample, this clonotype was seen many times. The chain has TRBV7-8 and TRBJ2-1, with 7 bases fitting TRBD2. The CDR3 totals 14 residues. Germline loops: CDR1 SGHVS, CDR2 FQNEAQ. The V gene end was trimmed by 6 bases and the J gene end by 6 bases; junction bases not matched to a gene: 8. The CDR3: CASSISLAVNEQFF. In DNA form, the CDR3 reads TGTGCCAGCAGTATCAGTCTAGCGGTCAATGAGCAGTTCTTC.

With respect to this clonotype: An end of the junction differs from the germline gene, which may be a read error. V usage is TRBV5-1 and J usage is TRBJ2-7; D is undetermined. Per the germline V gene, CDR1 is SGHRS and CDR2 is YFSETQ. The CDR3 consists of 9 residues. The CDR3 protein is CASSSEQYF. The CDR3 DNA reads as TGTGCCAGCAGCAGCGAGCAGTACTTC.

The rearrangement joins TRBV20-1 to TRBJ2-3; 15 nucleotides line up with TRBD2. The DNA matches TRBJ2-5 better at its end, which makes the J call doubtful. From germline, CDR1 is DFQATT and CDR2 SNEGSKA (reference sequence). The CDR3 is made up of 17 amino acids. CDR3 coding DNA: TGCAGTGCTAGGGGGACTAGCGGGAGGAGGGTTGGCGAGACCCAGTACTTC. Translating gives CSARGTSGRRVGETQYF.

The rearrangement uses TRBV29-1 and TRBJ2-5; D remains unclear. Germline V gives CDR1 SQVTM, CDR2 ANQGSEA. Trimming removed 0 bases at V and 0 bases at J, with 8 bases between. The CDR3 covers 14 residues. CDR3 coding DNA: TGCAGCGTTGAAGATGAGGAGAACCAAGAGACCCAGTACTTC. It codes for CSVEDEENQETQYF.

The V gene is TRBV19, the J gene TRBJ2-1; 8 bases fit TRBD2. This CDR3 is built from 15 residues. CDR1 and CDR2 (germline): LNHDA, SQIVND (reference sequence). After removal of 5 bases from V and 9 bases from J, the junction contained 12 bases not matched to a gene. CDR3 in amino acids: CASSLGTRGFLEQFF. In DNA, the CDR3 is TGTGCCAGTAGTCTAGGGACTAGGGGTTTTCTTGAGCAGTTCTTC.

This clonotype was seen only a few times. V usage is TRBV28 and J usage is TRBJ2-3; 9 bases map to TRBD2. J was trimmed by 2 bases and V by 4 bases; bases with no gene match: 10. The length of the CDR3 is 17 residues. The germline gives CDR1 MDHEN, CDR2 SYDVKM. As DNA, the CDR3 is TGTGCCAGCAGTTCATCCCTAGCGGGAAGGGCCACAGATACGCAGTATTTT. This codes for CASSSSLAGRATDTQYF.

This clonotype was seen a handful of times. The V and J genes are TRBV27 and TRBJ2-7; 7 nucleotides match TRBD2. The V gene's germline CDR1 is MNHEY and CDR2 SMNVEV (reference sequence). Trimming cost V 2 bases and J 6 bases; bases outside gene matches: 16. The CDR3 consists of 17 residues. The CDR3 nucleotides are TGTGCCAGCAGTTTAAAACCTGCGCGGGGGATATATCGCGAGCAGTACTTC. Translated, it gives CASSLKPARGIYREQYF.

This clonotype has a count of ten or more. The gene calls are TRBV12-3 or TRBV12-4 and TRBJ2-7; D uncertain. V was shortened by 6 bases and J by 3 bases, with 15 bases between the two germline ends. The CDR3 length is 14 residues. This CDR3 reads CASSRASKDYEQYF. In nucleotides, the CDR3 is TGTGCCAGCAGCCGGGCCTCAAAGGACTACGAGCAGTACTTC.

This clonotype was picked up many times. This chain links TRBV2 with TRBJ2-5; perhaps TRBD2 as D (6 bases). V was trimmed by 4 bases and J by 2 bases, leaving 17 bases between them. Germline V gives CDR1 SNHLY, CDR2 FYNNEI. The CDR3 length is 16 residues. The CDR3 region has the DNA TGTGCCAGCAGTGCCATTTCGTCCGGGAGTCAAGAGACCCAGTACTTC. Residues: CASSAISSGSQETQYF.

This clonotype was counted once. The CDR3 nucleotides are TGTGCCAGCAGCTTAGATCCTGAGCAGTACTTC. Its protein is CASSLDPEQYF. The rearrangement joins TRBV11-2 to TRBJ2-7; D call uncertain. This CDR3 has 11 residues. The V end lost 0 bases, the J end lost 7 bases, and 4 bases lay between the germline ends. Per the germline V gene, CDR1 is SGHAT and CDR2 is FQNNGV.

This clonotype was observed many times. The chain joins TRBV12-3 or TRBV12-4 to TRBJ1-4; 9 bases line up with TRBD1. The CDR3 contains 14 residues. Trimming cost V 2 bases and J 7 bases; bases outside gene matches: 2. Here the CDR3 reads CASSLRTGVEKLFF. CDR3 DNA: TGTGCCAGCAGTTTACGGACAGGGGTTGAAAAACTGTTTTTT.